This T cell receptor beta chain was profiled in a study of neurological immune-mediated disorders. Many counts were recorded for this clonotype. CDR1 and CDR2 (germline): SGHNT, YYREEE (reference sequence). V gave up 4 bases and J gave up 2 bases; unmatched junction bases: 8. The CDR3 spans 15 residues. The cDNA came from 5'RACE with 10-nucleotide random UMIs. From the 5' RACE reads, TCRdb called clonotypes with MiXCR, one entry per CDR3 protein. The table records 84,000 or so distinct CDR3 sequences, 4.3% of them present only once. Time point of the sample: longitudinal time-point 3. V and J are TRBV5-4 and TRBJ1-2, with TRBD1 matching over 7 bases. This receptor was obtained from a woman in her fifties or sixties with multiple sclerosis. The sample taken for sequencing was PBMCs. DNA for the CDR3: TGTGCCAGCAGCCCCCGGGACAGCGAAAACTATGGCTACACCTTC. Protein: CASSPRDSENYGYTF.